This T cell receptor (beta chain) is drawn from a study of regulatory T cells in long-lasting Graves disease. Germline V gene data show CDR1 as SNHLY and CDR2 as FYNNEI. V gave up 7 bases and J gave up 4 bases, with 8 bases separating them. This CDR3 has 11 amino acids. For TCR beta, libraries came from iRepertoire HTBI primers and Arm-PCR of CDR3 regions. TCRdb ran MiXCR on the multiplex PCR reads and lists one entry per CDR3 protein. The table records roughly 500,000 distinct CDR3 sequences, 11% to 15% of them present only once. Time point noted: newly diagnosed GD, antithyroid drugs for less than 3 months. RNA isolated from PBMCs was used to make the TCR library. Patients met American Thyroid Association criteria for Graves' disease. This clonotype was seen repeatedly, ten times or more. These data were also filed under a second study, of T cells in Graves' hyperthyroidism and ophthalmopathy. From that second work: For the diagnoses, clinical symptoms, serum thyroxine and TRAb, thyroid ultrasound and orbital computed tomography were used.

The V gene is TRBV2, the J gene TRBJ2-7; D is uncertain. The starting material was peripheral blood mononuclear cells (PBMCs), obtained at new diagnosis, from a patient treated with antithyroid drugs. This TCR was sampled from a woman between 45 and 65 years old with Graves disease. The CDR3 sequence: CASTGVYEQYF. In DNA form, the CDR3 reads TGTGCCAGCACCGGAGTTTACGAGCAGTACTTC.